The rows below give T cell receptor beta chains drawn from one sample of a study of Graves' ophthalmopathy and Graves' hyperthyroidism. TCRdb reprocessed the multiplex PCR reads with MiXCR, giving one entry per CDR3 protein. The profile covers 600,000 to 950,000 distinct CDR3 sequences, with 40% appearing a single time and roughly 46% taken by the ten largest. The sample consisted of peripheral blood. These receptors all come from an adult man with Graves' ophthalmopathy. Both conserved end residues are part of each CDR3. The D gene is left open where the match is weak.

V gene,J gene,D gene,CDR3 protein
TRBV19,TRBJ2-7,.,CASARGGQPSNEQYF
TRBV19,TRBJ1-2,TRBD1,CASSPGTGNYGYTF
TRBV29-1,TRBJ1-2,.,CSVDAGAYGGYTF
TRBV19,TRBJ1-4,.,CASSTTGLNEKLFF
TRBV5-8,TRBJ2-7,TRBD1,CASSSPGGSYEQYF
TRBV2,TRBJ1-6,.,CASTRDDNSPLHF
TRBV10-3,TRBJ2-5,TRBD2,CAIAPGLASSETQYF
TRBV7-9,TRBJ2-7,TRBD1,CASSPGGYSYEQYF
TRBV2,TRBJ2-3,.,CASSTSFTATSTDTQYF
TRBV16,TRBJ2-7,TRBD2,CASSPRGSVGRAPYF
TRBV20-1,TRBJ1-3,.,CSARGEFGQGSLISGNTIYF
TRBV29-1,TRBJ2-7,TRBD1,CSARQGLVYEQYF
TRBV20-1,TRBJ2-7,.,CSARDVQGNPYEQYF
TRBV2,TRBJ2-7,.,CASSTTGRSSYEQYF
TRBV19,TRBJ1-5,TRBD1,CASSTLTGDNQPQHF
TRBV27,TRBJ1-4,.,CASSYNEKLFF
TRBV25-1,TRBJ1-2,.,CASSEEGIYGYTF
TRBV20-1,TRBJ1-1,.,CSARHRGRNTEAFF
TRBV19,TRBJ1-4,.,CASSSPATGGTNEKLFF
TRBV5-1,TRBJ2-7,.,CASSLDQGAYYEQYF